Following are 21 T cell receptor beta chains from one sample sequenced in a study of spatial heterogeneity in lung cancer. Time point described: blood at routine non-recurrence follow-up after resection. TCRdb independently ran MiXCR on the 5' RACE reads; one entry per CDR3 protein. Seen here are 43,000 or so distinct CDR3 sequences, 12% observed once, and the top ten hold about 30%. The material sequenced was PBMCs, taken at follow-up. All receptors derive from a male donor with early-stage non-small cell lung cancer.

The chain combines TRBV7-2 with TRBJ2-5; TRBD1 might be the D (6 bases). The CDR3 totals 14 residues. V dropped 4 bases and J dropped 5 bases, with 14 bases sitting between them. Germline V CDR1 and CDR2: SGHTA, FQGNSA. CDR3: CASSSQGSIETQYF. Written as DNA, the CDR3 is TGTGCCAGCAGCTCACAGGGTAGTATCGAGACCCAGTACTTC.

The CDR3 DNA is TGTGCCAGTACCAGACAGGGCGGCACTGAAGCTTTCTTT. Its translation is CASTRQGGTEAFF. The chain joins TRBV2 to TRBJ1-1, with 7 bases matching TRBD1. The CDR3 is 13 residues long. Trimming cost V 9 bases and J 4 bases; bases outside gene matches: 8. Germline V gene sequence: CDR1 SNHLY, CDR2 FYNNEI.

This clonotype was picked up many times. CDR3 nucleotides: TGCAGCGTAGGAGGACAGATGAACACTGAAGCTTTCTTT. This sequence encodes CSVGGQMNTEAFF. This rearrangement joins TRBV29-1 to TRBJ1-1; perhaps TRBD1 as D (6 bases). V shed 6 bases and J shed 0 bases, with 11 bases lying between them. The CDR3 spans 13 residues. Germline V CDR1 and CDR2: SQVTM, ANQGSEA.

This clonotype came up many times. This chain connects TRBV4-2 to TRBJ2-2, with D tentatively TRBD1 (5 bases). The CDR3 sequence is 15 residues long. Germline lookup yields CDR1 LGHNA and CDR2 YNFKEQ. Deletions cut 1 base from V and 6 bases from J, with 12 bases between. The CDR3 region has the DNA TGTGCCAGCAGCCAAGGTCCAGGGAAGGCCGGGGAGCTGTTTTTT. Protein: CASSQGPGKAGELFF.

In this sample, this clonotype turned up many times. The rearrangement links TRBV18 to TRBJ1-2, with 8 bases matching TRBD1. V was clipped by 0 bases and J by 4 bases; unmatched bases: 7. This CDR3 comprises 16 residues. Per the germline V gene, CDR1 is KGHSH and CDR2 is LQKENI. CDR3 DNA sequence: TGTGCCAGCTCACCACCGGATTGGCAGGGGGCCTATGGCTACACCTTC. Translating it yields CASSPPDWQGAYGYTF. The complete variable domain, with remaining parts taken from reference TRBV18 and TRBJ1-2, reads NAGVMQNPRHLVRRRGQEARLRCSPMKGHSHVYWYRQLPEEGLKFMVYLQKENIIDESGMPKERFSAEFPKEGPSILRIQQVVRGDSAAYFCASSPPDWQGAYGYTFGSGTRLTVV.

This clonotype showed up many times. V gene TRBV20-1 combines with J gene TRBJ1-1; D ambiguous. Germline V gene data show CDR1 as DFQATT and CDR2 as SNEGSKA (reference sequence). This CDR3 is 17 amino acids long. V lost 3 bases and J 2 bases, leaving 22 bases between the germline ends. For the CDR3, the DNA is TGCAGTGCTAGGGTTCCGAGCGGGTCTTTTGGAAACACTGAAGCTTTCTTT. Translated, it gives CSARVPSGSFGNTEAFF.

This clonotype was found many times. This rearrangement joins TRBV12-3 or TRBV12-4 to TRBJ2-1; perhaps TRBD2 as D (5 bases). There are 13 residues in the CDR3. Between the trimmed V and J ends, which lost 6 bases and 3 bases, there was a span of 9 bases. The chain's CDR3 is CASRMTIYNEQFF. The CDR3 DNA sequence: TGTGCCAGCAGGATGACTATCTACAATGAGCAGTTCTTC.

This clonotype was observed at least ten times. The chain links TRBV5-1 to TRBJ1-1; D call uncertain. CDR3 length equals 14 residues. Germline V lookup: CDR1 SGHRS, CDR2 YFSETQ. V dropped 4 bases and J dropped 0 bases, with 10 bases sitting between them. CDR3 sequence (DNA): TGCGCCAGCAGCCGAGAGGGCATGAACACTGAAGCTTTCTTT. Translating it yields CASSREGMNTEAFF.

This clonotype was picked up one time. The gene calls are TRBV6-1 and TRBJ2-4, with D unresolved. The CDR3 consists of 15 residues. Germline V gene data show CDR1 as MNHNS and CDR2 as SASEGT. V was shortened by 1 base and J by 0 bases, with 7 bases between the two germline ends. In nucleotides, the CDR3 is TGTGCCAGCAGTGAAGGACCGCTAGCCAAAAACATTCAGTACTTC. As protein: CASSEGPLAKNIQYF.

This clonotype was seen a handful of times. The J gene is TRBJ2-3, the V gene TRBV24-1; possible D gene TRBD1, 6 bases. This CDR3 has 14 amino acids. Trimming took off 7 bases at V and 2 bases at J, with 12 bases between the two ends. Germline V CDR1 and CDR2: KGHDR, SFDVKD. The CDR3: CATSLTGPTDTQYF. CDR3 coding DNA: TGTGCCACCAGCCTGACAGGTCCCACAGATACGCAGTATTTT.

The chain employs TRBV5-1 and TRBJ1-2; possible D gene TRBD1, 5 bases. The germline gives CDR1 SGHRS, CDR2 YFSETQ. V shed 2 bases and J shed 1 base, with 9 bases lying between them. The CDR3 contains 14 residues. In DNA, the CDR3 is TGCGCCAGCAGCTTAGGGGCAGGTAACTATGGCTACACCTTC. It codes for CASSLGAGNYGYTF. Together with reference TRBV5-1 and TRBJ1-2, the CDR3 gives the full variable domain: KAGVTQTPRYLIKTRGQQVTLSCSPISGHRSVSWYQQTPGQGLQFLFEYFSETQRNKGNFPGRFSGRQFSNSRSEMNVSTLELGDSALYLCASSLGAGNYGYTFGSGTRLTVV.

This clonotype was counted a few times. The chain uses TRBV27 and TRBJ2-1, with a possible D match to TRBD1 (6 bases). Germline loops: CDR1 MNHEY, CDR2 SMNVEV (reference sequence). V dropped 1 base and J dropped 1 base, with 14 bases sitting between them. The CDR3 has 17 residues. The CDR3 reads CASSLYSGTPSYNEQFF. DNA of the CDR3: TGTGCCAGCAGTTTATATTCCGGGACACCGTCCTACAATGAGCAGTTCTTC.

The rearrangement links TRBV3-1 to TRBJ1-6; D possibly corresponds to TRBD1 (6 bases). CDR1 and CDR2 from the germline V gene are LGHDT and YNNKEL (reference sequence). Trimming cost V 6 bases and J 7 bases, with 19 bases left between them. This CDR3 is built from 16 residues. The CDR3 nucleotides read TGTGCCAGCAGTCGCCAACAGGGTTCATTGAATTCACCCCTCCACTTT. Amino acids: CASSRQQGSLNSPLHF.

This clonotype was seen repeatedly, ten times or more. This chain links TRBV12-3 or TRBV12-4 with TRBJ1-5; no clear D. There are 15 residues in the CDR3. V shed 0 bases and J shed 0 bases, with 6 bases lying between them. The CDR3 sequence: CASSLALYSNQPQHF. The DNA of the CDR3 is TGTGCCAGCAGTTTAGCACTTTATAGCAATCAGCCCCAGCATTTT.

This clonotype came up many times. The chain is built from TRBV12-3 or TRBV12-4 and TRBJ1-2, with no clear D. This CDR3 is built from 14 residues. The V gene lost 5 bases and the J gene lost 0 bases, with 10 bases spanning the gap. The CDR3 DNA sequence: TGTGCCAGCAGTCGACGACAACCTAACTATGGCTACACCTTC. Protein sequence: CASSRRQPNYGYTF.

This clonotype came up many times. The chain links TRBV2 to TRBJ1-5; D gene ambiguous. V lost 1 base and J lost 5, with 3 bases in between. The CDR3 totals 12 residues. Looked up from germline, CDR1 is SNHLY and CDR2 is FYNNEI. The CDR3: CASSEEDQPQHF. As DNA, the CDR3 is TGTGCCAGCAGTGAAGAGGATCAGCCCCAGCATTTT.

At least ten counts were recorded for this clonotype. The chain carries TRBV7-8 and TRBJ2-3; 11 bases agree with TRBD2. The germline V gene encodes CDR1 SGHVS and CDR2 FQNEAQ. Germline trimming cut 6 bases from V and 3 bases from J; bases unmatched to any gene: 8. This CDR3 has 16 amino acids. The CDR3 nucleotides read TGTGCCAGCAGAGATAGCGGGAGGGGAGGAACAGATACGCAGTATTTT. This encodes CASRDSGRGGTDTQYF.

This clonotype appeared many times. This chain uses TRBV27 with TRBJ2-7; 9 nucleotides agree with TRBD1. This CDR3 contains 16 residues. CDR1 is MNHEY and CDR2 is SMNVEV in the germline V gene (reference sequence). The junction had 11 bases not matched to a gene; V was cut back by 6 bases and J by 2 bases. CDR3 protein: CASRAWDRDPTYEQYF. The DNA for the CDR3 is TGTGCCAGCAGGGCCTGGGACAGGGACCCAACCTACGAGCAGTACTTC.

This clonotype was seen many times. The V gene is TRBV4-3, the J gene TRBJ2-7; D not resolved. The CDR3 length is 14 residues. Germline CDR1 LGHNA, CDR2 YSLEER. The V end lost 6 bases, the J end lost 0 bases, and 12 bases lay between the germline ends. The CDR3 protein is CASRHSQDSYEQYF. The CDR3 nucleotides are TGCGCCAGCAGGCATAGTCAGGACTCCTACGAGCAGTACTTC.

This clonotype has at least ten counts. The rearrangement links TRBV4-3 to TRBJ1-1, with D hard to call. Deletions cut 1 base from V and 0 bases from J, with 6 bases between. The CDR3 totals 14 residues. Germline loops: CDR1 LGHNA, CDR2 YSLEER. CDR3 in DNA: TGCGCCAGCAGCCAAGTCGTGCTGAACACTGAAGCTTTCTTT. It encodes CASSQVVLNTEAFF.

The table lists this clonotype with many counts. CDR3: CASTGPGGSTEQYF. DNA for the CDR3: TGCGCCAGCACCGGGCCGGGGGGTTCGACCGAGCAGTACTTC. The chain couples TRBV5-1 to TRBJ2-7; 7 nucleotides agree with TRBD2. The CDR3 contains 14 residues. In germline, CDR1 is SGHRS, CDR2 YFSETQ. With V trimmed by 6 bases and J by 6 bases, 12 bases remained unmatched.